The clone carrying this T cell receptor beta chain has at least ten counts. Its antigen remains unidentified. One end of the junction is discordant with germline, which a read error may explain. The CDR3 runs 14 residues. Germline V CDR1 and CDR2: SGHRS, YFSETQ. This sample stems from a study of blood T cells in healthy people across ages. Whole-study results and caveats: Age showed a roughly linear inverse relationship with TCR beta diversity per million T cells. Changes seen in expanded clonotypes were possibly confounded by donor CMV status left unknown. Aged donors had fewer naive CD4+ cells and lower diversity than long-lived donors.

Together with a sample-barcoded 5' primer, a J-beta primer mix was included in a second PCR lasting roughly 7 to 11 cycles. Every single cDNA molecule received a tag from a template-switch adaptor with 12 random nucleotides. MiXCR was run by TCRdb on the 5' RACE reads, yielding one entry per CDR3 protein. Of about 940,000 distinct CDR3 sequences listed, approximately 49% are singletons. The material sequenced was blood. The gene calls are TRBV5-1 and TRBJ2-3, with D possibly called TRBD1 or TRBD2 (6 bases each). The source of this sequence is a man aged 25-45 years in good health. The CDR3 coding sequence is TGTGCCAGCAGTTTCGGGGGCAACACAGATACGCAGTATTTT. This sequence encodes CASSFGGNTDTQYF.